The 32 T cell receptor beta chains listed next were all sequenced from one sample in a study of CD8+ T cells in alopecia areata. Once RNA had been extracted, it was reverse transcribed into cDNA to act as the sequencing template. Clones were sequenced by immunoSEQ multiplex PCR, and TCRdb holds only the in-frame ones, with some missing. Altogether about 130,000 clones are present, roughly 61% being singletons, with the ten largest covering around 6%. Sequences were derived from CD4+ T cells sorted from blood, sampled at week 0. These receptor sequences come from a human donor with alopecia areata.

The chain has TRBV29-1 and TRBJ2-5; maybe TRBD1 (6 bases). Trimming pared 3 bases from V and 1 base from J, leaving 9 bases between. Germline V lookup: CDR1 SQVTM, CDR2 ANQGSEA. This CDR3 is 13 amino acids long. The DNA for the CDR3 is TGCAGCGTTGACGGGACAATCCAAGAGACCCAGTACTTC. This sequence encodes CSVDGTIQETQYF.

The rearrangement uses TRBV18 and TRBJ2-6; D is ambiguous. V was shortened by 2 bases and J by 2 bases, with 4 bases between the two germline ends. There are 14 residues in the CDR3. Germline lookup yields CDR1 KGHSH and CDR2 LQKENI. The CDR3 nucleotides are TGTGCCAGCTCACCAGGGGCTGGGGCCAACGTCCTGACTTTC. Its translation: CASSPGAGANVLTF.

This clone was picked up one time. V and J are TRBV7-9 and TRBJ2-4; 11 nucleotides match TRBD1. The germline V gene encodes CDR1 SEHNR and CDR2 FQNEAQ (reference sequence). This CDR3 region has 14 residues. Trimming removed 3 bases from V and 9 bases from J; junction bases left unmatched: 4. The CDR3 coding sequence is TGTGCCAGCAGCTTGGAAGGACAGGGGGCCATTCAGTACTTC. Encoded protein: CASSLEGQGAIQYF.

This clone has more than one count but fewer than ten. Because the CDR3's place on the DNA is in doubt, the DNA is left out and the CDR3 is given as listed by TCRdb. V and J are TRBV29-1 and TRBJ2-7; TRBD2 is the table's D call, not checked against the DNA. The length of the CDR3 is 10 amino acids, counting both ends. Germline loops: CDR1 SQVTM, CDR2 ANQGSEA. The chain's CDR3 is CSVARGILYF.

The chain joins TRBV4-2 to TRBJ2-5, with TRBD2 matching 8 bases. Unmatched junction bases numbered 6, after V lost 1 base and J lost 5 bases. This CDR3 comprises 15 residues. From germline, CDR1 is LGHNA and CDR2 YNFKEQ. The CDR3 loop reads CASSQAGASGETQYF. For the CDR3, the DNA is TGTGCCAGCAGCCAAGCTGGCGCTAGCGGGGAGACCCAGTACTTC.

This clone turned up a few times. V gene TRBV13 combines with J gene TRBJ2-4; D not resolved. The V gene lost 4 bases and the J gene lost 0 bases, with 7 bases spanning the gap. Germline assignment: CDR1 PRHDT and CDR2 FYEKMQ (reference sequence). This CDR3 spans 14 amino acids. As DNA, the CDR3 is TGTGCCAGCAGCTCCTACGGAGCCAAAAACATTCAGTACTTC. Amino acid sequence: CASSSYGAKNIQYF. Full variable domain (rest looked up from reference TRBV13 and TRBJ2-4): AAGVIQSPRHLIKEKRETATLKCYPIPRHDTVYWYQQGPGQDPQFLISFYEKMQSDKGSIPDRFSAQQFSDYHSELNMSSLELGDSALYFCASSSYGAKNIQYFGAGTRLSVL.

This chain links TRBV10-3 with TRBJ2-5, with D possibly being TRBD2 (5 bases). Germline V gene data show CDR1 as ENHRY and CDR2 as SYGVKD. The CDR3 has 13 residues. Trimming removed 4 bases from V and 2 bases from J, with 8 bases in between. CDR3 DNA sequence: TGTGCCATCAGTGGGGGAGTGCAAGAGACCCAGTACTTC. Translating gives CAISGGVQETQYF.

The rearrangement uses TRBV2 and TRBJ2-2, with D possibly being TRBD1 or TRBD2 (6 bases each). V dropped 4 bases and J dropped 0 bases, with 9 bases sitting between them. The CDR3 runs 15 residues. Germline CDR1 and CDR2: SNHLY and FYNNEI. Here the CDR3 reads CASSAGGANTGELFF. DNA of the CDR3: TGTGCCAGCAGTGCCGGGGGCGCGAACACCGGGGAGCTGTTTTTT.

This chain uses TRBV23-1 with TRBJ2-5, with 8 bases identical to TRBD1. TRBV23-1 is filed as an ORF, its function uncertain. The CDR3 extends over 19 amino acids. J gave up 4 bases and V 3 bases, and 19 bases lay outside the gene matches. The CDR3 loop reads CASSHQGDAGGISSETQYF. The CDR3 DNA follows: TGCGCCAGCAGTCACCAGGGCGATGCAGGGGGCATCTCCTCAGAGACCCAGTACTTC.

The chain uses TRBV29-1 and TRBJ1-1, with a weak D call TRBD1 (5 bases). This CDR3 has 13 amino acids. The germline CDR1 and CDR2 sequences are SQVTM and ANQGSEA. V dropped 8 bases and J dropped 5 bases, with 18 bases sitting between them. The CDR3 sequence: CSTRQSLSTEAFF. CDR3 nucleotides: TGCAGCACAAGACAGTCACTGAGTACTGAAGCTTTCTTT.

V usage is TRBV29-1 and J usage is TRBJ1-2; D gene ambiguous. Trimming pared 1 base from V and 2 bases from J, leaving 11 bases between. The V gene's germline CDR1 is SQVTM and CDR2 ANQGSEA. CDR3 length: 14 amino acids. CDR3 nucleotides: TGCAGCGTTGAAGCCACGGACGGGAACTATGGCTACACCTTC. Encoded protein: CSVEATDGNYGYTF.

This clone has just a few counts. Other DNA variants within this sample encode the same CDR3. V is TRBV5-1 and J is TRBJ2-3, with D possibly TRBD2 on 6 matching bases. V was cut by 0 bases and J by 2 bases, with 7 bases left in between. CDR3 length: 14 residues. CDR1 and CDR2 (germline): SGHRS, YFSETQ. CDR3 sequence reads: CASSLGLDTDTQYF. The CDR3 DNA follows: TGCGCCAGCAGCTTGGGACTAGACACAGATACGCAGTATTTT.

The chain joins TRBV7-2 to TRBJ2-7; 7 positions agree with TRBD1. Per germline, CDR1 SGHTA and CDR2 FQGNSA. The CDR3 has 15 amino acids. The V and J ends lost 2 bases and 2 bases, in that order; junction bases with no gene match: 6. DNA of the CDR3: TGTGCCAGCAGCTTACCCGGGACAGCTGCCTACGAGCAGTACTTC. Amino acids: CASSLPGTAAYEQYF.

The chain employs TRBV29-1 and TRBJ1-2, with a possible D match to TRBD1 (5 bases). The V end lost 5 bases, the J end lost 3 bases, and 16 bases lay between the germline ends. The CDR3 runs to 14 residues. Germline-derived CDR1 and CDR2 are SQVTM and ANQGSEA. As DNA, the CDR3 is TGCAGCGTTAAAACCAGGGCAGTTGACTATGGCTACACCTTC. It translates to CSVKTRAVDYGYTF.

The rearrangement joins TRBV11-2 to TRBJ1-3, with a possible D match to TRBD1 (5 bases). The germline V and J ends were trimmed by 5 bases and 3 bases, with 14 bases remaining between them. The CDR3 spans 15 residues. Germline-derived CDR1 and CDR2 are SGHAT and FQNNGV. The CDR3 DNA follows: TGTGCCAGCAGCGCCCGGTGGGGGGATGGAAACACCATATATTTT. Protein sequence: CASSARWGDGNTIYF.

The chain joins TRBV6-5 to TRBJ1-2; maybe TRBD1 (6 bases). Germline values: CDR1 MNHEY, CDR2 SVGAGI. The V end was cut by 7 bases, the J end by 1 base, with 13 bases between. The CDR3 is made up of 14 amino acids. The CDR3 coding sequence is TGTGCCAGCAAAGTGACAGGATATAACTATGGCTACACCTTC. Translation gives CASKVTGYNYGYTF.

This clone was counted only a few times. V usage is TRBV19 and J usage is TRBJ2-2, with unresolved D. CDR3 length equals 12 residues. V was pared by 8 bases and J by 7 bases, with 11 bases between. The germline V gene has CDR1 LNHDA and CDR2 SQIVND (reference sequence). The CDR3 loop reads CASPDQFGELFF. The CDR3 coding sequence is TGTGCCAGTCCCGATCAGTTCGGGGAGCTGTTTTTT. The whole variable domain, filled in from reference TRBV19 and TRBJ2-2, reads DGGITQSPKYLFRKEGQNVTLSCEQNLNHDAMYWYRQDPGQGLRLIYYSQIVNDFQKGDIAEGYSVSREKKESFPLTVTSAQKNPTAFYLCASPDQFGELFFGEGSRLTVL.

The CDR3 loop reads CAVGGQADTQYF. In DNA form, the CDR3 reads TGTGCCGTGGGGGGGCAAGCAGATACGCAGTATTTT. The V and J genes are TRBV6-6 and TRBJ2-3, with a possible D match to TRBD2 (7 bases). V dropped 11 bases and J dropped 4 bases, with 13 bases sitting between them. There are 12 residues in the CDR3. Germline V gene sequence: CDR1 MNHNY, CDR2 SVGAGI (reference sequence).

This clone has only a few counts. The rearrangement links TRBV6-6 to TRBJ1-2; no firm D call. Germline assignment: CDR1 MNHNY and CDR2 SVGAGI (reference sequence). The CDR3 runs 12 residues. The V and J ends lost 7 bases and 4 bases respectively, with 10 bases between them. The DNA for the CDR3 is TGTGCCAGCAATACAGACCTCTATGGCTACACCTTC. Amino acid sequence: CASNTDLYGYTF.

The chain uses TRBV4-3 and TRBJ1-1; D possibly corresponds to TRBD1 (6 bases). Germline CDR1 is LGHNA and CDR2 is YSLEER. This CDR3 is 14 amino acids long. Trimming removed 0 bases from V and 11 bases from J, with 16 bases in between. The DNA for the CDR3 is TGCGCCAGCAGCCAAGATTTGGGCCAGGGGCTGGCTTTCTTT. It specifies CASSQDLGQGLAFF.

V and J are TRBV5-1 and TRBJ1-2; TRBD1 agrees at 8 bases. Looked up from germline, CDR1 is SGHRS and CDR2 is YFSETQ. The V segment lost 1 base and the J segment 6 bases; nucleotides outside the gene matches: 5. The CDR3 loop spans 14 amino acids. CDR3 residues: CASSLTGGDHGYTF. CDR3 DNA: TGCGCCAGCAGCTTGACAGGGGGAGACCATGGCTACACCTTC.

The rearrangement uses TRBV7-9 and TRBJ1-5; D is uncertain. Trimming took off 1 base at V and 5 bases at J, with 6 bases between the two ends. The length of the CDR3 is 13 residues. Germline V gives CDR1 SEHNR, CDR2 FQNEAQ (reference sequence). As DNA, the CDR3 is TGTGCCAGCAGCTTAGTCGGGGATCAGCCCCAGCATTTT. It is translated as CASSLVGDQPQHF.

The rearrangement uses TRBV9 and TRBJ1-6, with TRBD1 matching 9 bases. Germline values: CDR1 SGDLS, CDR2 YYNGEE. This CDR3 has 15 amino acids. Trimming took 0 bases from V and 9 from J; bases not matched to a gene: 4. DNA for the CDR3: TGTGCCAGCAGCGTAGTGGACAGGGGAGGTTCACCCCTCCACTTT. Its protein product is CASSVVDRGGSPLHF.

The gene calls are TRBV29-1 and TRBJ2-1; TRBD1 matches 8 bases. The CDR3 loop spans 13 amino acids. Germline CDR1 reads SQVTM; CDR2 reads ANQGSEA. V lost 7 bases and J lost 7; bases outside the gene matches: 9. The CDR3 loop reads CSASGQVKNEQFF. As DNA, the CDR3 is TGCAGCGCCTCGGGACAGGTTAAGAATGAGCAGTTCTTC.

The CDR3 nucleotides read TGCGCCAGCAGCCCAGAAGGGACACGCGGGACTGAAGCTTTCTTT. Protein product: CASSPEGTRGTEAFF. V is TRBV4-3 and J is TRBJ1-1; TRBD1 might be the D (6 bases). The CDR3 covers 15 residues. Deletions cut 4 bases from V and 5 bases from J, with 17 bases between. The germline V gene encodes CDR1 LGHNA and CDR2 YSLEER.

This clone was counted between two and nine times. This chain links TRBV5-1 with TRBJ2-1; 7 nucleotides agree with TRBD1. Germline V lookup: CDR1 SGHRS, CDR2 YFSETQ. V lost 0 bases, J lost 15 bases, and 3 bases stayed unmatched. This CDR3 region has 11 residues. This CDR3 is CASSLEGAAFF. The CDR3 DNA follows: TGCGCCAGCAGCTTGGAGGGGGCCGCGTTCTTC.

A note on this clone: Other nucleotide sequences from this sample produce the same CDR3. The V and J genes are TRBV7-2 and TRBJ2-3; D call uncertain. Germline V gives CDR1 SGHTA, CDR2 FQGNSA. The CDR3 extends over 12 amino acids. V was shortened by 3 bases and J by 0 bases, with 1 base between the two germline ends. In DNA form, the CDR3 reads TGTGCCAGCAGCTTCAGCACAGATACGCAGTATTTT. It is translated as CASSFSTDTQYF.

The chain combines TRBV29-1 with TRBJ2-7; 7 bases fit TRBD1. This CDR3 is 12 amino acids long. The junction had 5 bases not matched to a gene; V was cut back by 7 bases and J by 2 bases. Germline CDR1 is SQVTM and CDR2 is ANQGSEA. The CDR3, as DNA: TGCAGCGCCCAGACAGGGCCCTACGAGCAGTACTTC. Protein product: CSAQTGPYEQYF.

The V call is TRBV27, the J call TRBJ2-2; TRBD2 is a possible D gene (5 bases). Germline-derived CDR1 and CDR2 are MNHEY and SMNVEV (reference sequence). V gave up 7 bases and J gave up 6 bases, with 15 bases separating them. The length of the CDR3 is 14 residues. CDR3 sequence: CASTLTPGAGELFF. The CDR3 coding sequence is TGTGCCAGCACCCTAACACCCGGGGCCGGGGAGCTGTTTTTT.

The chain has TRBV30 and TRBJ1-3; D not certain. CDR1 is GTSNPN and CDR2 is SVGIG in the germline V gene (reference sequence). V lost 2 bases to trimming and J lost 2 bases, with 10 bases between them. The CDR3 has 14 residues. The CDR3 bases are TGTGCCTGGAGTCCCGCGGGAACTGGAAACACCATATATTTT. This sequence encodes CAWSPAGTGNTIYF.

The J gene is TRBJ2-1, the V gene TRBV29-1; TRBD2 matches 14 bases. V lost 3 bases and J lost 9; bases outside the gene matches: 7. In germline, CDR1 is SQVTM, CDR2 ANQGSEA. The CDR3 sequence is 15 residues long. CDR3 coding DNA: TGCAGCGTTGAGAAGACTAGCGGGGGGGCCGGTGAGCAGTTCTTC. The encoded protein is CSVEKTSGGAGEQFF.

The genes are TRBV6-1 and TRBJ1-5; no firm D call. Deletions cut 0 bases from V and 7 bases from J, with 10 bases between. The germline V gene encodes CDR1 MNHNS and CDR2 SASEGT. The CDR3 loop spans 14 amino acids. The CDR3 DNA reads as TGTGCCAGCAGTGAAGCTGTCCGGGTGCAGCCCCAGCATTTT. Amino acids: CASSEAVRVQPQHF.